The 2 T cell receptor beta chains given below trace back to one sample, sequenced in a study of Ad26.COV2.S vaccination and SARS-CoV-2 variants. Clones were read by immunoSEQ multiplex PCR, and TCRdb kept only the in-frame ones, dropping some. The data show 250,000 or so clones, around nine tenths seen once. Regarding treatment: some 20 received Ad26.COV2.S at low or high dose, single or two shots; about five received placebo; per-sample allocation not given. Vaccine and placebo recipients were sampled on day 63 after the first injection. The sample consisted of peripheral blood, taken in a trial of Ad26.COV2.S vaccine versus placebo. The receptors derive from a person aged 18-65 years who received the Ad26.COV2.S COVID-19 vaccine or a placebo.

The gene calls are TRBV7-2 and TRBJ1-1; D remains ambiguous. The CDR3 covers 15 residues. Germline V gives CDR1 SGHTA, CDR2 FQGNSA. V was cut by 2 bases and J by 0 bases, with 10 bases left in between. For the CDR3, the DNA is TGTGCCAGCAGCTTAAGTCAGACCTTGAACACTGAAGCTTTCTTT. Protein sequence: CASSLSQTLNTEAFF.

The chain carries TRBV30 and TRBJ2-5, with D possibly matching TRBD2 (6 bases). The CDR3 is 13 amino acids. V was cut by 5 bases and J by 3 bases, with 13 bases left in between. Germline V gives CDR1 GTSNPN, CDR2 SVGIG (reference sequence). In nucleotides, the CDR3 is TGTGCCTGGGCTCGGAGGGAGAAAGAGACCCAGTACTTC. This codes for CAWARREKETQYF.